The 29 T cell receptor beta chains below were found in one sample sequenced in a study of identical twins. Via MiXCR, TCRdb re-called the 5' RACE reads, giving one row per CDR3 protein. The sample has about 500,000 distinct CDR3 sequences; roughly an eighth are singletons. A further study also used this sample, focusing on yellow fever vaccine responses in identical twins.

Material: CD4+ T cells sorted from blood. Receptors were obtained from a young woman in good health.

J is TRBJ2-1 and V is TRBV20-1, with 8 positions matching TRBD2. The CDR3 length is 15 residues. Germline-derived CDR1 and CDR2 are DFQATT and SNEGSKA (reference sequence). The V gene end was trimmed by 0 bases and the J gene end by 9 bases; junction bases not matched to a gene: 10. In DNA, the CDR3 is TGCAGTGCTAGAGACGCAGCGGGAGAGAGAGGTGAGCAGTTCTTC. As protein: CSARDAAGERGEQFF.

This clonotype came up a few times. The chain joins TRBV9 to TRBJ2-5; 8 bases line up with TRBD1. The CDR3 runs to 15 residues. Germline CDR1 and CDR2: SGDLS and YYNGEE. V was pared by 4 bases and J by 5 bases, with 10 bases of the junction left unmatched. The CDR3 DNA reads TGTGCCAGCAGCACCGGGACAGGTTCCGCGGAGACCCAGTACTTC. Residues: CASSTGTGSAETQYF.

The V and J genes are TRBV2 and TRBJ2-5, with D possibly TRBD1 on 5 matching bases. Trimming removed 4 bases at V and 6 bases at J, with 9 bases between. Germline V gives CDR1 SNHLY, CDR2 FYNNEI. The CDR3 sequence is 12 residues long. The CDR3 region is CASSGQSQTQYF. The DNA for the CDR3 is TGTGCCAGCAGTGGACAGAGCCAGACCCAGTACTTC.

This clonotype has just a few counts. J is TRBJ2-2 and V is TRBV7-9; 7 nucleotides line up with TRBD1. This CDR3 region has 14 residues. Germline V gene data show CDR1 as SEHNR and CDR2 as FQNEAQ (reference sequence). The junction had 1 base not matched to a gene; V was cut back by 5 bases and J by 1 base. CDR3 nucleotides: TGTGCCAGCAGCGGACAGGTGAACACCGGGGAGCTGTTTTTT. It is translated as CASSGQVNTGELFF. The variable domain in full, completed from reference TRBV7-9 and TRBJ2-2, reads DTGVSQNPRHKITKRGQNVTFRCDPISEHNRLYWYRQTLGQGPEFLTYFQNEAQLEKSRLLSDRFSAERPKGSFSTLEIQRTEQGDSAMYLCASSGQVNTGELFFGEGSRLTVL.

A note on this clonotype: A much more abundant neighbour one base away suggests this may be a read error. The V gene is TRBV11-2, the J gene TRBJ2-2, with 9 nucleotides matching TRBD1. CDR3 length: 15 amino acids. Looked up from germline, CDR1 is SGHAT and CDR2 is FQNNGV. This CDR3 reads CASSYDRGSTGEPFF. For the CDR3, the DNA is TGTGCCAGCAGCTATGACAGGGGGAGCACCGGGGAGCCGTTTTTT. The full variable domain, in which reference TRBV11-2 and TRBJ2-2 provide the parts outside the CDR3, is EAGVAQSPRYKIIEKRQSVAFWCNPISGHATLYWYQQILGQGPKLLIQFQNNGVVDDSQLPKDRFSAERLKGVDSTLKIQPAKLEDSAVYLCASSYDRGSTGEPFFGEGSRLTVL.

This chain connects TRBV20-1 to TRBJ2-5; D remains ambiguous. The germline V and J ends were trimmed by 2 bases and 1 base, with 11 bases remaining between them. The V gene's germline CDR1 is DFQATT and CDR2 SNEGSKA (reference sequence). The CDR3 spans 14 residues. CDR3 sequence (DNA): TGCAGTGCTAGAAGCTTGGTGGGCCAAGAGACCCAGTACTTC. Encoded protein: CSARSLVGQETQYF.

This clonotype occurred a few times. V gene TRBV5-1 combines with J gene TRBJ1-4; the D is unclear. The ends were cut back, 4 bases at V and 6 bases at J, with 10 bases in the middle. CDR3 length equals 13 residues. The germline V gene has CDR1 SGHRS and CDR2 YFSETQ. The CDR3 spells CASSLSPDEKLFF. Here the CDR3 DNA reads TGCGCCAGCAGCCTCTCCCCGGATGAAAAACTGTTTTTT.

This sequence joins TRBV7-9 and TRBJ2-7; D possibly corresponds to TRBD2 (5 bases). V was cut by 5 bases and J by 1 base, with 12 bases left in between. There are 14 residues in the CDR3. From germline, CDR1 is SEHNR and CDR2 FQNEAQ (reference sequence). In nucleotides, the CDR3 is TGTGCCAGCAGCCTGATCGGGGATTCCTACGAGCAGTACTTC. Translation: CASSLIGDSYEQYF.

This rearrangement joins TRBV12-3 or TRBV12-4 to TRBJ2-2; a possible D gene is TRBD1 (6 bases). The V end was cut by 6 bases, the J end by 5 bases, with 10 bases between. This CDR3 spans 13 amino acids. CDR3 sequence (DNA): TGTGCCAGCAGAACTGGGACAACCGGGGAGCTGTTTTTT. It translates to CASRTGTTGELFF.

CDR3 bases: TGCAGTGCGGCGGGACCCCCGGCGGATGAGCAGTTCTTC. It encodes CSAAGPPADEQFF. J is TRBJ2-1 and V is TRBV20-1, with D perhaps matching TRBD2 (6 bases). V was trimmed by 6 bases and J by 8 bases, leaving 17 bases between them. This CDR3 has 13 amino acids. Germline V gene lookup returns CDR1 DFQATT and CDR2 SNEGSKA (reference sequence).

The chain employs TRBV20-1 and TRBJ2-1; 12 nucleotides agree with TRBD2. This CDR3 spans 18 amino acids. Trimming cost V 3 bases and J 4 bases; bases outside gene matches: 13. CDR1 is DFQATT, CDR2 SNEGSKA, per germline (reference sequence). The CDR3 loop reads CSARPPGLAGPRYNEQFF. In DNA, the CDR3 is TGCAGTGCTAGGCCTCCGGGACTAGCGGGCCCACGATACAATGAGCAGTTCTTC.

The gene calls are TRBV10-3 and TRBJ1-6; perhaps TRBD1 as D (5 bases). Trimming removed 3 bases at V and 10 bases at J, with 10 bases between. Per germline, CDR1 ENHRY and CDR2 SYGVKD. The CDR3 is made up of 13 amino acids. Here the CDR3 DNA reads TGTGCCATCAGTGACAGGGTCGAGTCACCCCTCCACTTT. It encodes CAISDRVESPLHF.

The chain links TRBV6-5 to TRBJ2-1; 9 nucleotides agree with TRBD1. This CDR3 contains 15 residues. The germline gives CDR1 MNHEY, CDR2 SVGAGI. Trimming removed 6 bases from V and 5 bases from J; junction bases left unmatched: 8. CDR3 coding DNA: TGTGCCAGCAGGTTATTGGGACAGGGACACAATGAGCAGTTCTTC. Residues: CASRLLGQGHNEQFF.

The chain links TRBV5-1 to TRBJ1-4; D gene ambiguous. V shed 5 bases and J shed 0 bases, with 8 bases lying between them. Germline CDR1 and CDR2: SGHRS and YFSETQ. This CDR3 contains 14 residues. The DNA of the CDR3 is TGCGCCAGCAGGGAAGTTGCAACTAATGAAAAACTGTTTTTT. It encodes CASREVATNEKLFF.

This clonotype was seen a few times. The chain has TRBV7-3 and TRBJ1-2; D perhaps matches TRBD1 (5 bases). From germline, CDR1 is SGHTA and CDR2 FQGTGA. The CDR3 sequence is 14 residues long. Trimming took off 2 bases at V and 6 bases at J, with 13 bases between the two ends. CDR3 DNA: TGTGCCAGCAGCTTAGGTCCAGGGAAGGATGGCTACACCTTC. Translated, it gives CASSLGPGKDGYTF.

The rearrangement joins TRBV7-9 to TRBJ2-1; 9 bases fit TRBD2. Trimming removed 4 bases from V and 5 bases from J; junction bases left unmatched: 3. The CDR3 has 14 residues. Germline V CDR1 and CDR2: SEHNR, FQNEAQ (reference sequence). The CDR3 here is CASSWVAGDNEQFF. In DNA form, the CDR3 reads TGTGCCAGCAGCTGGGTAGCGGGAGACAATGAGCAGTTCTTC.

This chain connects TRBV4-3 to TRBJ1-5; D unclear. The J call is in doubt because the DNA end fits TRBJ2-3 better. Germline CDR1 LGHNA, CDR2 YSLEER. The CDR3 runs 15 residues. CDR3 amino acids: CASSQDGVSNQPQYF. The CDR3 DNA reads TGCGCCAGCAGCCAAGATGGAGTTAGCAATCAGCCCCAGTATTTT.

This clonotype was found a few times. V and J are TRBV6-4 and TRBJ2-7; possibly TRBD1 or TRBD2 for D (5 bases each). With 11 bases removed from V and 2 bases from J, the gap between germline ends came to 31 bases. The CDR3 is 18 amino acids. Germline-derived CDR1 and CDR2 are MRHNA and SNTAGT. The chain's CDR3 is CARHVGVALHNYTYEQYF. In DNA, the CDR3 is TGTGCCCGCCACGTGGGGGTAGCGCTCCATAACTATACCTACGAGCAGTACTTC.

The V and J genes are TRBV5-1 and TRBJ1-6; D not resolved. Germline lookup yields CDR1 SGHRS and CDR2 YFSETQ. V lost 3 bases, J lost 9 bases, and 10 bases lay in between. The CDR3 is 13 amino acids. The CDR3 sequence is CASSSDFTSPLHF. DNA of the CDR3: TGCGCCAGCAGCTCCGACTTTACTTCACCCCTCCACTTT.

This rearrangement joins TRBV2 to TRBJ2-1; 8 bases align to TRBD2. CDR1 and CDR2 (germline): SNHLY, FYNNEI. V dropped 9 bases and J dropped 9; count of bases not matched to a gene: 7. This CDR3 spans 12 amino acids. CDR3 loop: CARTGLGTEQFF. CDR3 in DNA: TGTGCCAGAACGGGACTAGGTACTGAGCAGTTCTTC.

This clonotype was seen only a few times. CDR3 in amino acids: CASSRQLDGYTF. The CDR3 bases are TGTGCCAGCAGTCGGCAGCTGGATGGCTACACCTTC. The V call is TRBV7-9, the J call TRBJ1-2; no firm D call. The germline V and J ends were trimmed by 6 bases and 6 bases, with 11 bases remaining between them. Per germline, CDR1 SEHNR and CDR2 FQNEAQ (reference sequence). The CDR3 sequence is 12 residues long.

Ten or more counts support this clonotype. The chain uses TRBV24-1 and TRBJ2-1; D not resolved. Per the germline V gene, CDR1 is KGHDR and CDR2 is SFDVKD. V was shortened by 3 bases and J by 7 bases, with 9 bases between the two germline ends. CDR3 length: 13 residues. The CDR3 DNA is TGTGCCACCAGTGATCCCGCCCTAAATGAGCAGTTCTTC. Its protein is CATSDPALNEQFF.

The chain joins TRBV12-3 or TRBV12-4 to TRBJ2-7; D possibly corresponds to TRBD1 (6 bases). The CDR3 consists of 18 residues. Trimming took off 3 bases at V and 3 bases at J, with 24 bases between the two ends. CDR3 in DNA: TGTGCCAGCAGTTTGGGCCTAACTGCGGGCAGGGGAAACTACGAGCAGTACTTC. It encodes CASSLGLTAGRGNYEQYF.

Only a few counts were recorded for this clonotype. V usage is TRBV5-1 and J usage is TRBJ2-7, with TRBD1 identical over 10 bases. Per germline, CDR1 SGHRS and CDR2 YFSETQ. V dropped 2 bases and J dropped 5; count of bases not matched to a gene: 7. The CDR3 is 15 residues long. CDR3 bases: TGCGCCAGCAGCTTCAACGGACAGGGGGTCGACGAGCAGTACTTC. Amino acid sequence: CASSFNGQGVDEQYF.

The chain couples TRBV20-1 to TRBJ2-7; D is unclear. From germline, CDR1 is DFQATT and CDR2 SNEGSKA (reference sequence). V lost 3 bases, J lost 5 bases, and 14 bases lay in between. The length of the CDR3 is 13 residues. The CDR3 sequence: CSARVGSGHEQYF. The DNA for the CDR3 is TGCAGTGCTAGGGTAGGATCGGGCCACGAGCAGTACTTC.

The chain recombines TRBV5-6 with TRBJ2-2, with TRBD1 matching over 7 bases. With 2 bases clipped from V and 6 bases from J, the junction kept 10 bases outside the gene matches. The germline gives CDR1 SGHDT, CDR2 YYEEEE. The CDR3 is made up of 16 amino acids. The CDR3 sequence: CASSFWGTVTAGELFF. The CDR3 coding sequence is TGTGCCAGCAGCTTCTGGGGGACAGTTACTGCCGGGGAGCTGTTTTTT. The variable domain in full, with the rest retrieved from reference TRBV5-6 and TRBJ2-2, is DAGVTQSPTHLIKTRGQQVTLRCSPKSGHDTVSWYQQALGQGPQFIFQYYEEEERQRGNFPDRFSGHQFPNYSSELNVNALLLGDSALYLCASSFWGTVTAGELFFGEGSRLTVL.

This clonotype was counted a few times. The gene calls are TRBV5-5 and TRBJ2-7; D unresolved. The CDR3 is 12 residues long. Trimming shortened V by 4 bases and J by 0 bases, and 5 bases separated the two germline ends. CDR1 is SGHKS, CDR2 YYEKEE, per germline (reference sequence). CDR3 amino acids: CASSNPSYEQYF. The CDR3 bases are TGTGCCAGCAGCAACCCCTCCTACGAGCAGTACTTC. Full variable domain (missing parts from reference TRBV5-5 and TRBJ2-7): DAGVTQSPTHLIKTRGQQVTLRCSPISGHKSVSWYQQVLGQGPQFIFQYYEKEERGRGNFPDRFSARQFPNYSSELNVNALLLGDSALYLCASSNPSYEQYFGPGTRLTVT.

This clonotype came up a few times. The chain is built from TRBV11-2 and TRBJ2-1; 7 positions match TRBD2. V trimming: 1 base; J trimming: 9 bases; junction bases outside the gene matches: 6. The CDR3 has 14 residues. Germline CDR1 SGHAT, CDR2 FQNNGV. The CDR3 DNA follows: TGTGCCAGCAGCTTAGCCCTAGCGGTGGGTGAGCAGTTCTTC. This encodes CASSLALAVGEQFF.

The rearrangement uses TRBV25-1 and TRBJ2-3, with 11 nucleotides matching TRBD2. The CDR3 extends over 15 amino acids. Germline trimming cut 1 base from V and 7 bases from J; bases unmatched to any gene: 4. The germline CDR1 and CDR2 sequences are MGHDK and SYGVNS. CDR3 DNA sequence: TGTGCCAGCAGTGAATCTCTAGCGGGAGGTAATACGCAGTATTTT. Translated, it gives CASSESLAGGNTQYF. The whole variable domain, remainder taken from reference TRBV25-1 and TRBJ2-3, is EADIYQTPRYLVIGTGKKITLECSQTMGHDKMYWYQQDPGMELHLIHYSYGVNSTEKGDLSSESTVSRIRTEHFPLTLESARPSHTSQYLCASSESLAGGNTQYFGPGTRLTVL.